This T cell receptor (beta chain) was profiled in a study of T cells of healthy individuals. TCRdb called the 5' RACE reads again in MiXCR, with one record for every CDR3 protein. The sample contains 65,000 to 95,000 distinct CDR3 sequences, about 5.5% of which appear only once. This clonotype was obtained from a female donor in good health.

The CDR3, as DNA: TGTGCCAGCAGCTTTGCGGGCAACAACGTAGGAGCTTTCTTT. Encoded protein: CASSFAGNNVGAFF. The V and J genes are TRBV5-6 and TRBJ1-1; no reliable D call. V was shortened by 2 bases and J by 10 bases, with 18 bases between the two germline ends. The CDR3 runs to 14 residues. Germline CDR1 reads SGHDT; CDR2 reads YYEEEE.